The clone carrying this T cell receptor beta chain was seen only once. Its matching antigen is unknown. The sample comes from a study of cytotoxic CD8 clonotypes in ibrutinib-treated CLL. General observations from the study: Public clonotypes showed up rarely, and on treatment they shrank or held steady. Higher clonality was seen at ibrutinib response and a return toward baseline at progression.

Genomic DNA in an amount of approximately 2 micrograms was extracted from cryopreserved PBMCs and used for the preparation of TCR beta libraries. The CDR3 consists of 13 residues. Trimming removed 6 bases from V and 5 bases from J; junction bases left unmatched: 2. Per the germline V gene, CDR1 is MNHNS and CDR2 is SASEGT. The data were produced by immunoSEQ multiplex PCR, yet TCRdb's version contains in-frame clones alone and is incomplete. The data contain fewer than 45,000 clones, about half of them singletons. The input for sequencing was PBMCs, taken before ibrutinib treatment. This clonotype originated in a human donor with chronic lymphocytic leukemia. V is TRBV6-1 and J is TRBJ2-1; 9 positions match TRBD2. The CDR3 sequence: CASRLAGNNEQFF. In DNA form, the CDR3 reads TGTGCCAGCAGGCTAGCGGGGAACAATGAGCAGTTCTTC.